This TCR beta chain was documented in a study of blood T cell repertoires in COVID-19. About the research overall: COVID-19 samples from acute and convalescent phases originated in the United States, Italy and Spain.

Here immunoSEQ multiplex PCR was the method, and the copy in TCRdb shows in-frame clones only, minus some. The table shows 100,000 to 150,000 clones, with about four fifths occurring only once. Trimming took 6 bases from V and 0 from J, leaving 11 bases between them. The CDR3 is 15 amino acids. The germline V gene encodes CDR1 SEHNR and CDR2 FQNEAQ (reference sequence). The chain carries TRBV7-9 and TRBJ1-4, with unresolved D. Sequencing input: peripheral blood. This receptor was obtained from a woman under 40 who had recovered from COVID-19. CDR3 sequence: CASSQTQSTNEKLFF. The CDR3 DNA follows: TGTGCCAGCAGTCAAACACAGTCAACTAATGAAAAACTGTTTTTT.